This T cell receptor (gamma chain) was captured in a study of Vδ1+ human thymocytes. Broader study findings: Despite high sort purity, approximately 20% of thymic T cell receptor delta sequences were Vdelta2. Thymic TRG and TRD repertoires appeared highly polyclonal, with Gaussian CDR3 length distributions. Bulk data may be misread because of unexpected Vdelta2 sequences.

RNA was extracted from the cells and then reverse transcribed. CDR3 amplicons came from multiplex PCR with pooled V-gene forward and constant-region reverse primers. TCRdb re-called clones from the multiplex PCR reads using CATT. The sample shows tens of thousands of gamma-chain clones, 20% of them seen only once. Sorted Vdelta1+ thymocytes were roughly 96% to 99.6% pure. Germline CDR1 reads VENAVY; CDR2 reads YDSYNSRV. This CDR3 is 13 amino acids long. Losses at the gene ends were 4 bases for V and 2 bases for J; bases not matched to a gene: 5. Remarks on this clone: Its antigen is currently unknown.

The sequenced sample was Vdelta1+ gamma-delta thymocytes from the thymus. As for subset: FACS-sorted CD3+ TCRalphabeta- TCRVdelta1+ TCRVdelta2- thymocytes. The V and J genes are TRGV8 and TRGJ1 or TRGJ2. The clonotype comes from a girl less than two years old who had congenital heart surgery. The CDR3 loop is CATWDTDYYKKLF. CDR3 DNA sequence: TGTGCCACCTGGGACACAGATTATTATAAGAAACTCTTT.